This TCR beta chain was profiled in a study of vaccination and CD4 T cells after COVID-19. Overall study context: Post-COVID draws followed diagnosis by a median 101 days (range 35 to 161).

In its sample, this clonotype was seen a few times. Its specificity is unknown. Sequenced with the Oncomine TCR Beta short-read assay was DNA taken from cultured CD4+ T cells. DNA came from CD4+ T cells after culture. TCRdb itself ran the PCR reads through MiXCR, one entry per CDR3 protein. The table has more than 15,000 distinct CDR3 sequences, approximately 50% seen once. The germline CDR1 and CDR2 sequences are DFQATT and SNEGSKA (reference sequence). This CDR3 region has 18 residues. J was trimmed by 5 bases and V by 5 bases; bases with no gene match: 21. Described treatment: roughly 10-day PBMC culture with coronavirus spike peptide pools or control peptides (ViraFEST assay). Antigen-specific T cell expansion with peptide pools preceded TCR sequencing in the ViraFEST approach. After culture for approximately 10 days, isolation of CD4+ T cells was performed by negative selection.

The receptor's source is a human donor with COVID-19. This material consisted of cultured CD4+ T cells from blood, taken after SARS-CoV-2 vaccination. J is TRBJ1-5 and V is TRBV20-1; TRBD1 matches 7 bases. CDR3 sequence reads: CSAAQGGTEVFPDQPQHF. CDR3 nucleotides: TGCAGTGCTGCCCAGGGGGGGACCGAGGTTTTCCCAGATCAGCCCCAGCATTTT.